These 21 T cell receptor beta chains were all obtained from the same sample, sequenced in a study of identical twins. TCRdb called the 5' RACE reads again in MiXCR, with one record for every CDR3 protein. The sample yields 550,000 to 700,000 distinct CDR3 sequences, over 8.5% seen once. These data also featured in a second study, about yellow fever vaccine responses in identical twins.

The sample was PBMCs. The receptors were sampled from a woman under 30 in good health.

Notes on this clonotype: One end of the junction fails to match germline, which may point to a read error. The chain recombines TRBV7-9 with TRBJ2-2; D tentatively reads TRBD1 or TRBD2 (5 bases each). Per the germline V gene, CDR1 is SEHNR and CDR2 is FQNEAQ (reference sequence). The CDR3 spans 17 residues. CDR3: CASRLGDRVANTGELFF. The CDR3 bases are TGTGCCAGCCGCTTGGGGGACCGGGTCGCGAACACCGGGGAGCTGTTTTTT.

The table lists this clonotype with a few counts. CDR3 nucleotide sequence: TGTGCTAGTGGCCCCAGACAGGGAAGATCGAGCAATCAGCCCCAGCATTTT. Protein product: CASGPRQGRSSNQPQHF. The rearrangement joins TRBV12-5 to TRBJ1-5; 7 nucleotides agree with TRBD1. Looked up from germline, CDR1 is LGHNT and CDR2 is FRNRAP. Trimming took 6 bases from V and 1 from J; bases not matched to a gene: 12. The CDR3 extends over 17 amino acids.

Ten or more counts support this clonotype. The chain is built from TRBV5-1 and TRBJ2-2; a weak D match, TRBD2 (5 bases). This CDR3 spans 13 amino acids. Trimming cost V 6 bases and J 0 bases, with 6 bases left between them. From germline, CDR1 is SGHRS and CDR2 YFSETQ. CDR3 in amino acids: CASNGANTGELFF. The CDR3 DNA follows: TGCGCCAGCAACGGGGCGAACACCGGGGAGCTGTTTTTT. Variable domain in full (rest from reference TRBV5-1 and TRBJ2-2): KAGVTQTPRYLIKTRGQQVTLSCSPISGHRSVSWYQQTPGQGLQFLFEYFSETQRNKGNFPGRFSGRQFSNSRSEMNVSTLELGDSALYLCASNGANTGELFFGEGSRLTVL.

The sample holds many counts of this clonotype. The V gene is TRBV30, the J gene TRBJ1-5; D not resolved. There are 13 residues in the CDR3. Germline V lookup: CDR1 GTSNPN, CDR2 SVGIG (reference sequence). The V end lost 4 bases, the J end lost 4 bases, and 11 bases lay between the germline ends. The CDR3 DNA sequence: TGTGCCTGGAACCCCGGCGGGAATCAGCCCCAGCATTTT. Protein sequence: CAWNPGGNQPQHF.

The genes are TRBV13 and TRBJ1-2, with TRBD1 matching over 8 bases. The trim removed 3 bases at V and 8 bases at J, leaving 11 bases unmatched. CDR1 is PRHDT and CDR2 is FYEKMQ in the germline V gene (reference sequence). The CDR3 consists of 15 residues. CDR3 sequence: CASSLGSGQAGGYTF. The CDR3 region has the DNA TGTGCCAGCAGCTTGGGCTCGGGACAGGCTGGAGGCTACACCTTC.

This clonotype has a count of ten or more. CDR3 protein: CSARDPGLGVYEQFF. The CDR3 DNA reads as TGCAGTGCTAGAGATCCGGGACTAGGGGTATATGAGCAGTTCTTC. This rearrangement joins TRBV20-1 to TRBJ2-1, with 8 bases identical to TRBD2. V shed 0 bases, J shed 8 bases, and the junction held 9 bases outside the gene matches. The CDR3 is made up of 15 amino acids. Germline assignment: CDR1 DFQATT and CDR2 SNEGSKA (reference sequence).

The chain joins TRBV19 to TRBJ2-1; 10 positions agree with TRBD1. The V segment lost 7 bases and the J segment 9 bases; nucleotides outside the gene matches: 3. This CDR3 region has 12 residues. The germline V gene encodes CDR1 LNHDA and CDR2 SQIVND (reference sequence). The CDR3 DNA sequence: TGTGCCAGTACCAGGGACAGGGGTGAGCAGTTCTTC. This translates into CASTRDRGEQFF.

This clonotype occurred a few times. V gene TRBV24-1 combines with J gene TRBJ2-1; 9 nucleotides align to TRBD2. The V gene end was trimmed by 7 bases and the J gene end by 7 bases; junction bases not matched to a gene: 22. The CDR3 loop spans 19 amino acids. The germline V gene encodes CDR1 KGHDR and CDR2 SFDVKD. The CDR3 sequence: CATSNTGTSRVNEMNEQFF. DNA for the CDR3: TGTGCCACCAGCAACACAGGGACTAGCCGGGTAAATGAGATGAATGAGCAGTTCTTC.

The chain carries TRBV9 and TRBJ1-1; TRBD1 might be the D (6 bases). V lost 3 bases, J lost 4 bases, and 19 bases lay in between. The V gene's germline CDR1 is SGDLS and CDR2 YYNGEE. The CDR3 has 16 amino acids. CDR3 nucleotide sequence: TGTGCCAGCAGCGACTCAGAAAGCAGGGGTGGCACTGAAGCTTTCTTT. Protein product: CASSDSESRGGTEAFF.

In this sample, this clonotype turned up a few times. V and J are TRBV20-1 and TRBJ2-5, with 11 nucleotides matching TRBD1. CDR3 length: 13 amino acids. CDR1 is DFQATT and CDR2 is SNEGSKA in the germline V gene (reference sequence). J gave up 1 base and V 8 bases, and 3 bases lay outside the gene matches. The CDR3 loop reads CSFGTGGQETQYF. The CDR3 coding sequence is TGCAGTTTTGGGACAGGGGGCCAAGAGACCCAGTACTTC.

This clonotype came up many times. The V call is TRBV9, the J call TRBJ2-7; 8 bases map to TRBD1. The junction had 10 bases not matched to a gene; V was cut back by 5 bases and J by 6 bases. The CDR3 length is 14 residues. Germline V gives CDR1 SGDLS, CDR2 YYNGEE. The CDR3 sequence is CASSHGQGMGEQYF. The CDR3 DNA follows: TGTGCCAGCAGTCATGGACAGGGAATGGGCGAGCAGTACTTC.

The chain couples TRBV7-8 to TRBJ1-4; D unresolved. The V and J ends lost 1 base and 8 bases respectively, with 11 bases between them. CDR1 SGHVS and CDR2 FQNEAQ come from the germline V gene. This CDR3 region has 14 residues. In DNA, the CDR3 is TGTGCCAGCAGCTTAGAAGTAGGACGGGAAAAACTGTTTTTT. Translating gives CASSLEVGREKLFF.

Only a few counts were recorded for this clonotype. Being one base from a much bigger clone, this may be a read error. The chain employs TRBV4-3 and TRBJ2-3; D is undetermined. V was clipped by 1 base and J by 1 base, with 6 bases between them. CDR1 and CDR2 from the germline V gene are LGHNA and YSLEER. CDR3 size: 14 residues. The CDR3 is CASSQVVGTDTQYF. For the CDR3, the DNA is TGCGCCAGCAGCCAAGTTGTAGGCACAGATACGCAGTATTTT.

This chain connects TRBV19 to TRBJ2-5; TRBD1 agrees at 9 bases. Trimming took 1 base from V and 5 from J; bases not matched to a gene: 5. The CDR3 is made up of 15 amino acids. Germline V gene sequence: CDR1 LNHDA, CDR2 SQIVND (reference sequence). In DNA form, the CDR3 reads TGTGCCAGTAGTATAGGAACAGGGGGCGGCGAGACCCAGTACTTC. Translated: CASSIGTGGGETQYF.

The chain recombines TRBV20-1 with TRBJ2-7; D may be TRBD1 (5 bases). There are 13 residues in the CDR3. Between the trimmed V and J ends, which lost 6 bases and 5 bases, there was a span of 17 bases. CDR1 is DFQATT, CDR2 SNEGSKA, per germline (reference sequence). The CDR3 sequence: CSAKDRPLDEQYF. The CDR3 DNA is TGCAGTGCGAAAGACAGACCCTTGGACGAGCAGTACTTC.

The chain is built from TRBV28 and TRBJ2-7; 9 bases map to TRBD1. V shed 4 bases, J shed 0 bases, and the junction held 13 bases outside the gene matches. CDR1 and CDR2 from the germline V gene are MDHEN and SYDVKM. The length of the CDR3 is 18 residues. The DNA of the CDR3 is TGTGCCAGCAGTTATAGGCCGGTCGGGACAGGGTTCTCCTACGAGCAGTACTTC. Protein product: CASSYRPVGTGFSYEQYF.

The rearrangement links TRBV12-1 to TRBJ2-1. TRBV12-1 is classified as a pseudogene. This CDR3 comprises 15 residues. CDR3 bases: TGTGCCAGCAGCTCACGATTTAACACCGACAATGAGCAGTTCTTC. As protein: CASSSRFNTDNEQFF.

At least ten counts were recorded for this clonotype. CDR3 DNA: TGCAGCTTTTCGGGGGGTCAAGGCTACACCTTC. Its translation: CSFSGGQGYTF. The rearrangement links TRBV29-1 to TRBJ1-2; D is perhaps TRBD1 (5 bases). The germline gives CDR1 SQVTM, CDR2 ANQGSEA. This CDR3 has 11 residues. V lost 8 bases, J lost 8 bases, and 15 bases lay in between.

The J gene is TRBJ2-1, the V gene TRBV6-5; tentatively, D is TRBD1 or TRBD2 (6 bases each). This CDR3 contains 19 residues. Germline V CDR1 and CDR2: MNHEY, SVGAGI. Trimming stripped 0 bases from V and 8 bases from J, with 26 bases between. The DNA for the CDR3 is TGTGCCAGCAGTTACTCACCAGGGGCCGGAACGGGGGCTTACCATGAGCAGTTCTTC. Translating it yields CASSYSPGAGTGAYHEQFF.

This clonotype was seen ten or more times. This rearrangement joins TRBV6-5 to TRBJ2-7, with D possibly matching TRBD1 (5 bases). CDR1 and CDR2 from the germline V gene are MNHEY and SVGAGI. The CDR3 runs 16 residues. With 2 bases removed from V and 2 bases from J, the gap between germline ends came to 16 bases. The DNA for the CDR3 is TGTGCCAGCAGTTACCCCCGACAGCCTCGAACCTACGAGCAGTACTTC. It encodes CASSYPRQPRTYEQYF.

This clonotype was observed many times. The chain couples TRBV20-1 to TRBJ2-7, with D possibly TRBD1 on 5 matching bases. The V gene lost 3 bases and the J gene lost 4 bases, with 10 bases spanning the gap. CDR1 and CDR2 (germline): DFQATT, SNEGSKA (reference sequence). This CDR3 is built from 12 residues. The CDR3 loop is CSAREQEYEQYF. The CDR3, as DNA: TGCAGTGCTAGGGAACAGGAATACGAGCAGTACTTC.